The 15 T cell receptor beta chains given below trace back to one sample, sequenced in a study of T-cell memory formation after mild COVID-19. MiXCR, run by TCRdb on the 5' RACE reads, gives a single entry per CDR3 protein. The sample includes 140,000 to 150,000 distinct CDR3 sequences, about 19% of them seen just once. Sequenced sample: PBMCs or a T cell subset sorted from them (not recorded which). The receptors stem from an adult woman who had mild COVID-19 (a few samples of this study predate the infection). Cell type and time point are not known.

The chain is built from TRBV15 and TRBJ1-2, with D uncertain. With 1 base removed from V and 5 bases from J, the gap between germline ends came to 5 bases. CDR3 length equals 12 residues. Germline V gene data show CDR1 as LNHNV and CDR2 as YYDKDF (reference sequence). The CDR3 sequence: CATSRVNYGYTF. The DNA for the CDR3 is TGTGCCACCAGCAGAGTAAATTATGGCTACACCTTC.

This clonotype was counted many times. This chain links TRBV5-1 with TRBJ1-5; 9 bases align to TRBD1. Germline V lookup: CDR1 SGHRS, CDR2 YFSETQ. The V gene end was trimmed by 4 bases and the J gene end by 7 bases; junction bases not matched to a gene: 6. This CDR3 spans 14 amino acids. The CDR3 spells CASSPDRGEQPQHF. The CDR3 nucleotides read TGCGCCAGCAGCCCGGACAGGGGTGAACAGCCCCAGCATTTT. Looking up the rest from reference TRBV5-1 and TRBJ1-5 gives the full variable domain: KAGVTQTPRYLIKTRGQQVTLSCSPISGHRSVSWYQQTPGQGLQFLFEYFSETQRNKGNFPGRFSGRQFSNSRSEMNVSTLELGDSALYLCASSPDRGEQPQHFGDGTRLSIL.

In this sample, this clonotype turned up once. The chain carries TRBV18 and TRBJ2-1; tentative D call: TRBD2 (6 bases). The CDR3 has 14 residues. The V gene's germline CDR1 is KGHSH and CDR2 LQKENI. The V end lost 5 bases, the J end lost 5 bases, and 13 bases lay between the germline ends. CDR3 sequence reads: CASSEMTGDNEQFF. In DNA form, the CDR3 reads TGTGCCAGCTCAGAGATGACGGGAGACAATGAGCAGTTCTTC.

Only a few counts were recorded for this clonotype. This chain connects TRBV20-1 to TRBJ2-1, with D perhaps TRBD2 (5 bases). V was pared by 3 bases and J by 9 bases, with 12 bases between. CDR1 is DFQATT and CDR2 is SNEGSKA in the germline V gene (reference sequence). This CDR3 has 12 amino acids. The CDR3 sequence: CSASKLGGEQFF. The CDR3 nucleotides read TGCAGTGCTAGCAAACTAGGAGGTGAGCAGTTCTTC.

This clonotype has just a few counts. V usage is TRBV19 and J usage is TRBJ2-1; D ambiguous. Germline CDR1 LNHDA, CDR2 SQIVND (reference sequence). This CDR3 is built from 14 residues. V was shortened by 7 bases and J by 0 bases, with 10 bases between the two germline ends. CDR3 protein: CASKRRSSYNEQFF. The CDR3 coding sequence is TGTGCCAGTAAGAGGCGGAGCTCCTACAATGAGCAGTTCTTC.

The chain employs TRBV7-9 and TRBJ1-5; TRBD1 matches 7 bases. The V segment lost 2 bases and the J segment 2 bases; nucleotides outside the gene matches: 6. The CDR3 runs 16 residues. The germline V gene has CDR1 SEHNR and CDR2 FQNEAQ (reference sequence). The CDR3 sequence is CASSLMRGPGNQPQHF. CDR3 nucleotide sequence: TGTGCCAGCAGCTTAATGAGGGGGCCTGGCAATCAGCCCCAGCATTTT.

This rearrangement joins TRBV24-1 to TRBJ2-7; 10 positions match TRBD1. V was pared by 4 bases and J by 3 bases, with 5 bases of the junction left unmatched. The CDR3 is 15 residues long. Germline loops: CDR1 KGHDR, CDR2 SFDVKD. Here the CDR3 reads CATSETGTGVYEQYF. The CDR3 bases are TGTGCCACCAGTGAGACCGGGACAGGGGTCTACGAGCAGTACTTC.

This clonotype turned up a few times. This rearrangement joins TRBV2 to TRBJ2-7; 7 positions agree with TRBD2. CDR3 size: 12 residues. After removal of 8 bases from V and 4 bases from J, the junction contained 5 bases not matched to a gene. Germline CDR1 SNHLY, CDR2 FYNNEI. CDR3 nucleotides: TGTGCCAGCGGCGGGGGATTTTACGAGCAGTACTTC. Its translation is CASGGGFYEQYF.

The chain joins TRBV14 to TRBJ1-2; D gene unclear. The CDR3 length is 14 residues. CDR1 SGHDN and CDR2 FVKESK come from the germline V gene. Trimming removed 0 bases at V and 1 base at J, with 6 bases between. The CDR3 sequence: CASSQDSFNYGYTF. CDR3 nucleotides: TGTGCCAGCAGCCAAGATTCATTTAACTATGGCTACACCTTC.

This clonotype was seen a handful of times. The rearrangement joins TRBV6-1 to TRBJ2-5, with a weak D call TRBD2 (5 bases). In germline, CDR1 is MNHNS, CDR2 SASEGT. The CDR3 covers 14 residues. The V gene lost 6 bases and the J gene lost 2 bases, with 13 bases spanning the gap. The CDR3 DNA is TGTGCCAGCAGCCCCGCTAGCCAACAAGAGACCCAGTACTTC. Translation gives CASSPASQQETQYF.

This clonotype was seen more than once but under ten times. This chain uses TRBV6-5 with TRBJ2-7; tentatively, D is TRBD2 (6 bases). CDR3 length: 13 amino acids. CDR1 and CDR2 from the germline V gene are MNHEY and SVGAGI. The V and J ends lost 6 bases and 2 bases respectively, with 11 bases between them. CDR3 DNA sequence: TGTGCCAGCAGGGTGCGGGGAACCTACGAGCAGTACTTC. Its translation: CASRVRGTYEQYF.

V is TRBV7-6 and J is TRBJ2-5, with 15 bases identical to TRBD2. Germline V gene data show CDR1 as SGHVS and CDR2 as FNYEAQ. This CDR3 is 17 amino acids long. The V and J ends lost 4 bases and 2 bases, in that order; junction bases with no gene match: 5. CDR3: CASSSGLAGGRQETQYF. CDR3 DNA sequence: TGTGCCAGCAGCTCGGGACTAGCGGGAGGCAGGCAAGAGACCCAGTACTTC.

The chain joins TRBV3-1 to TRBJ1-1; no firm D call. This CDR3 is 13 amino acids long. Germline lookup yields CDR1 LGHDT and CDR2 YNNKEL (reference sequence). V was clipped by 1 base and J by 2 bases, with 5 bases between them. The DNA for the CDR3 is TGTGCCAGCAGCCAAGTTACCAACACTGAAGCTTTCTTT. Its translation is CASSQVTNTEAFF.

This clonotype was observed a handful of times. The chain is built from TRBV11-3 and TRBJ2-2; 7 bases line up with TRBD2. This CDR3 spans 16 amino acids. Germline V gene sequence: CDR1 SGHNT, CDR2 YENEEA. The ends lost 0 bases at V and 0 bases at J; junction bases unmatched: 1. The CDR3 protein is CASSLDGRTNTGELFF. For the CDR3, the DNA is TGTGCCAGCAGCTTAGACGGGAGGACGAACACCGGGGAGCTGTTTTTT.

This clonotype was seen a few times. The chain couples TRBV7-8 to TRBJ2-6, with D perhaps matching TRBD1 (6 bases). The CDR3 spans 16 residues. Trimming removed 0 bases at V and 1 base at J, with 7 bases between. CDR1 SGHVS and CDR2 FQNEAQ come from the germline V gene. The chain's CDR3 is CASSLATGSGANVLTF. The CDR3 DNA sequence: TGTGCCAGCAGCTTAGCCACAGGGTCTGGGGCCAACGTCCTGACTTTC.